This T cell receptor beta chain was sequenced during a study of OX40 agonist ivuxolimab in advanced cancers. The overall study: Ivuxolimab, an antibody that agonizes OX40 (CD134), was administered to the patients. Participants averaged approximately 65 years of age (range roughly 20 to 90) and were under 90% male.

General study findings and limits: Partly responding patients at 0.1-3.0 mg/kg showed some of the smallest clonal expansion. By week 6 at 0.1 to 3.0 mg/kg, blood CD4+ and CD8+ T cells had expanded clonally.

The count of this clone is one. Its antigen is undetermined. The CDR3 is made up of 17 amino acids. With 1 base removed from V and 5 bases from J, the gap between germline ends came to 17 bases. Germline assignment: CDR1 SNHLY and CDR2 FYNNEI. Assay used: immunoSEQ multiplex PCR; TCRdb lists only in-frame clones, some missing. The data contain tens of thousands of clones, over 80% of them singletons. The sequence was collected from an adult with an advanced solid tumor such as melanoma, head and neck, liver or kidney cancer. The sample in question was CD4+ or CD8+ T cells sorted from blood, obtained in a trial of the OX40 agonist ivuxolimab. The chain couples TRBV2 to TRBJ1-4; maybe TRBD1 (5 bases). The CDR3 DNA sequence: TGTGCCAGCAGTGAAGTAGGGGCCGGGACGGACAATGAAAAACTGTTTTTT. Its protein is CASSEVGAGTDNEKLFF.